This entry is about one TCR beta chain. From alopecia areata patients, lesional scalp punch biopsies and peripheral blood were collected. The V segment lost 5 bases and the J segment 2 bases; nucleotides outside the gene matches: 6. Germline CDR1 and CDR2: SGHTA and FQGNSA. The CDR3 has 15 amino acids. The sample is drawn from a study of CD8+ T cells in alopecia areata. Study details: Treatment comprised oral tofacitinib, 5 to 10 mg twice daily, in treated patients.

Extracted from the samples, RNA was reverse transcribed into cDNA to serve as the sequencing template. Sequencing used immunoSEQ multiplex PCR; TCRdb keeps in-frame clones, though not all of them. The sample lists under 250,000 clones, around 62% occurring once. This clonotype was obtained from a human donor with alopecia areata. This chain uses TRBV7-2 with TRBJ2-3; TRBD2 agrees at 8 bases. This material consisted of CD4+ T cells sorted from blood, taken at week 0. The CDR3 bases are TGTGCCAGCAGCAAAGTAGCGGGGCCCACAGATACGCAGTATTTT. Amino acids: CASSKVAGPTDTQYF.